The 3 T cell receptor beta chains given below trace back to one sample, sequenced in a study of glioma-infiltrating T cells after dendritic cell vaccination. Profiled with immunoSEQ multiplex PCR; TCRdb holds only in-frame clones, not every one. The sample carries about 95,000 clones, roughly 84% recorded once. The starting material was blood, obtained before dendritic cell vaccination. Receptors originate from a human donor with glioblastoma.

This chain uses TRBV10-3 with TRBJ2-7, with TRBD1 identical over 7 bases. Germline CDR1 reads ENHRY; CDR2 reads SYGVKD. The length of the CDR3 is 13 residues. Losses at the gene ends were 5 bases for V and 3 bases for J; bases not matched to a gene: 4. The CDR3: CAISPGQLYEQYF. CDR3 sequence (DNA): TGTGCCATCAGTCCGGGACAGCTCTACGAGCAGTACTTC.

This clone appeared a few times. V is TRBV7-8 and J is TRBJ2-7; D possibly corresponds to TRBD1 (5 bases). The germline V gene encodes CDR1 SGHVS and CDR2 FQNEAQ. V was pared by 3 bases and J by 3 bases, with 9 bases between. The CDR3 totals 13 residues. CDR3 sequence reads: CASSFSGNYEQYF. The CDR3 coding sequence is TGTGCCAGCAGCTTTTCAGGGAACTACGAGCAGTACTTC.

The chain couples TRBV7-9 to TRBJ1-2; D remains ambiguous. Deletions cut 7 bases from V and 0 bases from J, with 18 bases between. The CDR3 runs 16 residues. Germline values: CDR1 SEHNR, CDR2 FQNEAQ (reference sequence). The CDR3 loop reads CASTSENLLANYGYTF. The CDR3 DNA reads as TGTGCCAGCACCTCGGAGAACCTCCTAGCTAACTATGGCTACACCTTC.